This T cell receptor (beta chain) derives from a study of Ad26.COV2.S vaccination and SARS-CoV-2 variants. Repertoires were generated with immunoSEQ multiplex PCR, while TCRdb's copy carries only in-frame clones and drops some. The table records hundreds of thousands of clones, roughly nine tenths of them present only once. CDR3 size: 16 residues. CDR1 is MDHEN, CDR2 SYDVKM, per germline. V was cut by 5 bases and J by 2 bases, with 18 bases left in between. As for treatment: over 15 received Ad26.COV2.S at low or high dose, single or two shots; five or six received placebo; per-sample allocation not given. Day 63 after the first injection of vaccine or placebo was the sampling time.

This receptor was taken from a person between 18 and 60 years old who received the Ad26.COV2.S COVID-19 vaccine or a placebo. The sequences come from peripheral blood, collected in a trial of Ad26.COV2.S vaccine versus placebo. This chain uses TRBV28 with TRBJ2-5; perhaps TRBD1 as D (6 bases). This CDR3 is CASSNLLDSSQETQYF. Written as DNA, the CDR3 is TGTGCCAGCAGTAACTTGTTGGACAGCTCTCAAGAGACCCAGTACTTC.